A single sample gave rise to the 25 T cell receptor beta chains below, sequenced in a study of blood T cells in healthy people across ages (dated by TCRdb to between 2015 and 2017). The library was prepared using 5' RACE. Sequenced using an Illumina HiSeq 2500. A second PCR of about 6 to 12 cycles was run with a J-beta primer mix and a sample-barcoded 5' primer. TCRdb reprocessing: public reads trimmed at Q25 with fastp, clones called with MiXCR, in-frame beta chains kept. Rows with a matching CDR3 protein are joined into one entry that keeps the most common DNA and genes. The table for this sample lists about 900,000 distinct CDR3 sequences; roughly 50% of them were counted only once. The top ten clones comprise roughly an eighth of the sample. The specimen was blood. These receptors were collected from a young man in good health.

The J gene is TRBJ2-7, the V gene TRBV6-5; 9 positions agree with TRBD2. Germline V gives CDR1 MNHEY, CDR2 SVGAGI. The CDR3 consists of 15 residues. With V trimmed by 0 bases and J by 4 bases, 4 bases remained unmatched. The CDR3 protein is CASSYSLSGGYEQYF. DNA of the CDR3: TGTGCCAGCAGTTACTCGCTTAGCGGGGGTTACGAGCAGTACTTC.

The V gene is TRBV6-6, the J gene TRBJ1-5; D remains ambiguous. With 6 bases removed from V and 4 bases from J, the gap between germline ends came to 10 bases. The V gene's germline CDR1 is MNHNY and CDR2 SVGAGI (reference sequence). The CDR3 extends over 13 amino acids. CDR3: CASSHAENQPQHF. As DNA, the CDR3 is TGTGCCAGCAGCCATGCCGAAAATCAGCCCCAGCATTTT.

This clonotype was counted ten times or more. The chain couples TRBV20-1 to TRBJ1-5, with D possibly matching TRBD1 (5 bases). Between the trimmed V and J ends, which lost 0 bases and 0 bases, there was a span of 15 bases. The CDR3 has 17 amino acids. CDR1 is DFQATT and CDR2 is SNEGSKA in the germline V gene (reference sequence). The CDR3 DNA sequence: TGCAGTGCTAGAGAACCCGGGGGAGGAGATAGCAATCAGCCCCAGCATTTT. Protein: CSAREPGGGDSNQPQHF.

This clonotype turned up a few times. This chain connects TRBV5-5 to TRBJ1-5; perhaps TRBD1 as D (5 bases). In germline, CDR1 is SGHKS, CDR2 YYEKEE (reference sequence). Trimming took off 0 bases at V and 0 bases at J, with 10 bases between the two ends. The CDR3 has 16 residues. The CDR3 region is CASSLATVNSNQPQHF. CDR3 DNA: TGTGCCAGCAGCTTGGCGACAGTTAATAGCAATCAGCCCCAGCATTTT.

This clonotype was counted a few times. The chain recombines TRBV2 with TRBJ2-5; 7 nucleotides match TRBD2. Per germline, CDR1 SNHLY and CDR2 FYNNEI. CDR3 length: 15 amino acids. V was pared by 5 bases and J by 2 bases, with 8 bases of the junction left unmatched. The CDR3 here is CASSQERGSQETQYF. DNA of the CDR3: TGTGCCAGCAGTCAAGAGCGGGGAAGTCAAGAGACCCAGTACTTC.

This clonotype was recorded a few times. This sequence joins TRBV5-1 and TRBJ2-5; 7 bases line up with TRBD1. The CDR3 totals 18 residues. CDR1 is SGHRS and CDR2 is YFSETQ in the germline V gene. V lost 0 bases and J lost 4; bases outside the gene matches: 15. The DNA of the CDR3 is TGCGCCAGCAGCTTGGCCTCTAAGTTAAGGGGGCAACGAGAGACCCAGTACTTC. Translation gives CASSLASKLRGQRETQYF.

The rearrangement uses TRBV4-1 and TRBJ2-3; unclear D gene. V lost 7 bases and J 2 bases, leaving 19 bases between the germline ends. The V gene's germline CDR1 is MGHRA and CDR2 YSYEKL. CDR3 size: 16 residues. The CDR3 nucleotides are TGCGCCAGCACCGACCTAAACGAGGCCCCCACAGATACGCAGTATTTT. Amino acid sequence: CASTDLNEAPTDTQYF.

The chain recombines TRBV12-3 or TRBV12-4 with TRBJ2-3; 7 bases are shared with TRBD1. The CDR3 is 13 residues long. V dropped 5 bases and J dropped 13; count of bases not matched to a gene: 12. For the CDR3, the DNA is TGTGCCAGCAGTATTAAGGGGGCAGATATGGAGTATTTT. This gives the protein CASSIKGADMEYF.

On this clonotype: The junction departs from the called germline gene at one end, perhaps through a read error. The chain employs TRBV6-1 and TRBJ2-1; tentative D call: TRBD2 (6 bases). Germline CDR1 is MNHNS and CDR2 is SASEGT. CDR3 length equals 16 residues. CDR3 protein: CASSEDRGRTYNEQFF. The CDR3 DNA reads TGTGCCAGCAGCGAAGACCGTGGGAGGACCTACAATGAGCAGTTCTTC.

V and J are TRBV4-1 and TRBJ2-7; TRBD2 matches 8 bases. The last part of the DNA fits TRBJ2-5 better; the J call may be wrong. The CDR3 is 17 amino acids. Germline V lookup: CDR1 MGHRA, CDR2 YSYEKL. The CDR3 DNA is TGCGCCAGCAGCCAAGATGAACGGGGGGGCCTTTATGAGACCCAGTACTTC. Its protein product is CASSQDERGGLYETQYF.

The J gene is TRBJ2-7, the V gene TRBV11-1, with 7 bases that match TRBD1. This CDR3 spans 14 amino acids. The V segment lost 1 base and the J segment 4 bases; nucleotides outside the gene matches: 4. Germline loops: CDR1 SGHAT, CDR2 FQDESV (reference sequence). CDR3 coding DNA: TGTGCCAGCAGCTTAGAGTTGGGACAGTACGAGCAGTACTTC. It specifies CASSLELGQYEQYF.

The DNA for the CDR3 is TGTGCCAGCAGCTTAGCGAATGGACAGGGGGCGGGAGGCTACACCTTC. It translates to CASSLANGQGAGGYTF. The V call is TRBV7-2, the J call TRBJ1-2; 11 bases are a match to TRBD1. The CDR3 covers 16 residues. J was trimmed by 8 bases and V by 0 bases; bases with no gene match: 8. Looked up from germline, CDR1 is SGHTA and CDR2 is FQGNSA. The full variable domain, in which reference TRBV7-2 and TRBJ1-2 provide the parts outside the CDR3, is GAGVSQSPSNKVTEKGKDVELRCDPISGHTALYWYRQSLGQGLEFLIYFQGNSAPDKSGLPSDRFSAERTGGSVSTLTIQRTQQEDSAVYLCASSLANGQGAGGYTFGSGTRLTVV.

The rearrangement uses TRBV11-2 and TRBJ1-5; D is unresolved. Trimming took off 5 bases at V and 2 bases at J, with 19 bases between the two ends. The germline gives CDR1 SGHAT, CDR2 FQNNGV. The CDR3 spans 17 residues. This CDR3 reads CASSPSNPLGGNQPQHF. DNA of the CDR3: TGTGCCAGCAGCCCGAGTAACCCCCTGGGAGGCAATCAGCCCCAGCATTTT.

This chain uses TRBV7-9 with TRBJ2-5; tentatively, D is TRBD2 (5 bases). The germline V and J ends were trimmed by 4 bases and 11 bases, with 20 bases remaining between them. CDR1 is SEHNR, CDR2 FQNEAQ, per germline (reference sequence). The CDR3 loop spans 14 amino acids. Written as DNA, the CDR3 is TGTGCCAGCAGCTCACCGATCGGGAAACCGGAGCAGTACTTC. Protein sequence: CASSSPIGKPEQYF. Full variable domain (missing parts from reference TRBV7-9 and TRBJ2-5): DTGVSQNPRHKITKRGQNVTFRCDPISEHNRLYWYRQTLGQGPEFLTYFQNEAQLEKSRLLSDRFSAERPKGSFSTLEIQRTEQGDSAMYLCASSSPIGKPEQYFGPGTRLLVL.

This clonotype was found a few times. The CDR3 region is CASSLDRTDLDGYTF. The CDR3 DNA follows: TGTGCCAGCAGCTTAGATAGGACGGACTTAGATGGCTACACCTTC. The J gene is TRBJ1-2, the V gene TRBV11-2; the D is unclear. Trimming cost V 0 bases and J 6 bases, with 14 bases left between them. Germline V CDR1 and CDR2: SGHAT, FQNNGV. This CDR3 comprises 15 residues.

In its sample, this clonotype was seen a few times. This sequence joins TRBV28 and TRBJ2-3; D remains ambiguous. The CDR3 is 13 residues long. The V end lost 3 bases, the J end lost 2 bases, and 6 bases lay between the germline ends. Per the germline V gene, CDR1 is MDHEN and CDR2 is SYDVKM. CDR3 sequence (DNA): TGTGCCAGCAGTTTGTCGGACACAGATACGCAGTATTTT. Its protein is CASSLSDTDTQYF.

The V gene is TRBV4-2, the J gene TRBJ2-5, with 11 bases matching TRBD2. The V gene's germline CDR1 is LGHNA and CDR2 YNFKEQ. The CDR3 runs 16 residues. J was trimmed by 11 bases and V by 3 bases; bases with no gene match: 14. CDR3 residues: CASSHTSGGFGNEQYF. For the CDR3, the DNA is TGTGCCAGCAGCCACACTAGCGGGGGCTTTGGAAATGAGCAGTACTTC.

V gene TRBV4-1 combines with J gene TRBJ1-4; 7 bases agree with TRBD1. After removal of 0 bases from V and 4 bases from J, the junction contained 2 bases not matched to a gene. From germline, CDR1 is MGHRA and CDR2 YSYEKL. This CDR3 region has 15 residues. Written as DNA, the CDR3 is TGCGCCAGCAGCCAAGACGGACAGGATAATGAAAAACTGTTTTTT. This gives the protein CASSQDGQDNEKLFF.

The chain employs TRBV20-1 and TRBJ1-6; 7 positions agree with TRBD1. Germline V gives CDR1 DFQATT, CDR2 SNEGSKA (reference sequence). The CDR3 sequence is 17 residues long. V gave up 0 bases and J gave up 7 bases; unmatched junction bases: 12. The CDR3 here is CSARDPLGGTANSPLHF. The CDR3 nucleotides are TGCAGTGCTAGAGACCCGCTCGGCGGGACAGCGAATTCACCCCTCCACTTT.

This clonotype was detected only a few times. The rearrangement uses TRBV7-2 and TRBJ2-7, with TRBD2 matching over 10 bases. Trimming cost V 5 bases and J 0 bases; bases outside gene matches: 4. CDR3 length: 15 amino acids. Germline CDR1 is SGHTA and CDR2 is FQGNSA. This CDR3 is CASSRSGGNSYEQYF. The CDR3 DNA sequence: TGTGCCAGCAGCCGTAGCGGGGGGAACTCCTACGAGCAGTACTTC.

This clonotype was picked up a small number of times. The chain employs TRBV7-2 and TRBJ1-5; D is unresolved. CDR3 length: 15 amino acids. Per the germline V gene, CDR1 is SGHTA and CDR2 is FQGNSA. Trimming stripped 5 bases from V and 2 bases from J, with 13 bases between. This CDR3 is CASSPPGAGNQPQHF. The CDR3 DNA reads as TGTGCCAGCAGCCCGCCGGGAGCCGGCAATCAGCCCCAGCATTTT.

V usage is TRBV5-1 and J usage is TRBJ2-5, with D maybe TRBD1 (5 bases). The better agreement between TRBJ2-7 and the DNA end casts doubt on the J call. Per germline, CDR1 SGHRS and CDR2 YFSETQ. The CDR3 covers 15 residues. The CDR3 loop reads CASSLNPTVGYEQYF. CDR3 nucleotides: TGCGCCAGCAGCTTGAACCCGACAGTCGGCTACGAGCAGTACTTC.

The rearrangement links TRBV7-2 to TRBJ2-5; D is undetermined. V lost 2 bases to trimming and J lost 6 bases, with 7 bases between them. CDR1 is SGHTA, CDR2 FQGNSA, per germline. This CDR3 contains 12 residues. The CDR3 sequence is CASSLWGQTQYF. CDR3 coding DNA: TGTGCCAGCAGCTTATGGGGTCAGACCCAGTACTTC. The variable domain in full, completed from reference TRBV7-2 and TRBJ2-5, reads GAGVSQSPSNKVTEKGKDVELRCDPISGHTALYWYRQSLGQGLEFLIYFQGNSAPDKSGLPSDRFSAERTGGSVSTLTIQRTQQEDSAVYLCASSLWGQTQYFGPGTRLLVL.

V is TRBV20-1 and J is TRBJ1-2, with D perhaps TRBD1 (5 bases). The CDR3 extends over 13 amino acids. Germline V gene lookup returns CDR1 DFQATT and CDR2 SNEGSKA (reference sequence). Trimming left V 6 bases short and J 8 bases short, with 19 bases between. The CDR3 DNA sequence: TGCAGTGCCTCGGGGCCGGAGACCAACGGCTACACCTTC. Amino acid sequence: CSASGPETNGYTF.

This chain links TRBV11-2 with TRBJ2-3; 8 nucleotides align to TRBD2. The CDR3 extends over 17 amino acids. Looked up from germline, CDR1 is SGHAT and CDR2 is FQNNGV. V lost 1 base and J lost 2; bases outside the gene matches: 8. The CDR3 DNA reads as TGTGCCAGCAGCTTAGGCTTCGCGGGGGGTAACACAGATACGCAGTATTTT. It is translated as CASSLGFAGGNTDTQYF.